Below, 27 T cell receptor beta chains from the same sample are listed, as sequenced in a study of shared clonotypes between healthy human individuals. Naive CD8 cells lacked CD45RO and underwent positive selection for CCR7, leaving out terminally differentiated effector memory CD45RA+ cells. Measured with immunoSEQ multiplex PCR; TCRdb has only the in-frame clones, and not every one. Seen here are about 2.2 million clones, about 92% observed once, and the top ten hold under 2%. Sequencing used naive CD8+ T cells from PBMCs. All receptors derive from a man younger than 35 in good health. Some clones in this sample may be carry-over from other donors' samples.

This rearrangement joins TRBV7-8 to TRBJ2-2; a possible D gene is TRBD2 (6 bases). Germline-derived CDR1 and CDR2 are SGHVS and FQNEAQ. CDR3 length equals 18 residues. With 5 bases removed from V and 6 bases from J, the gap between germline ends came to 25 bases. The CDR3 here is CASSPEGFGLSYPGELFF. The CDR3 nucleotides read TGTGCCAGCAGCCCAGAGGGGTTCGGACTAAGTTACCCCGGGGAGCTGTTTTTT.

The chain employs TRBV7-8 and TRBJ2-7, with TRBD2 matching 7 bases. The CDR3 covers 15 residues. The V gene end was trimmed by 5 bases and the J gene end by 3 bases; junction bases not matched to a gene: 10. Per the germline V gene, CDR1 is SGHVS and CDR2 is FQNEAQ. This CDR3 reads CASSIGLGVLYEQYF. The CDR3 region has the DNA TGTGCCAGCAGCATCGGACTAGGGGTACTCTACGAGCAGTACTTC.

This rearrangement joins TRBV6-1 to TRBJ2-3; D is undetermined. V lost 3 bases and J lost 6, with 16 bases in between. Germline lookup yields CDR1 MNHNS and CDR2 SASEGT. The CDR3 consists of 15 residues. CDR3 nucleotide sequence: TGTGCCAGCAGTGAGCTTCCTCGTACCCGGGATACGCAGTATTTT. The encoded protein is CASSELPRTRDTQYF.

V and J are TRBV5-8 and TRBJ1-5, with 7 bases matching TRBD1. Germline V gene lookup returns CDR1 SGHTS and CDR2 YDEGEE. CDR3 size: 16 residues. V was clipped by 5 bases and J by 5 bases; unmatched bases: 13. The CDR3 spells CASRPGGQGVYQPQHF. DNA for the CDR3: TGTGCCAGCAGACCGGGAGGGCAGGGGGTGTATCAGCCCCAGCATTTT.

This rearrangement joins TRBV9 to TRBJ1-4, with 11 bases identical to TRBD1. Germline V gives CDR1 SGDLS, CDR2 YYNGEE. The CDR3 runs to 16 residues. V lost 0 bases, J lost 7 bases, and 5 bases stayed unmatched. The CDR3 here is CASSVAGQGASEKLFF. Here the CDR3 DNA reads TGTGCCAGCAGCGTAGCTGGACAGGGGGCTAGTGAAAAACTGTTTTTT.

The J gene is TRBJ2-7, the V gene TRBV19; unclear D gene. Germline assignment: CDR1 LNHDA and CDR2 SQIVND (reference sequence). The CDR3 covers 14 residues. V was trimmed by 5 bases and J by 2 bases, leaving 13 bases between them. CDR3 sequence reads: CASSARMVPYEQYF. The CDR3 DNA sequence: TGTGCCAGTAGTGCCCGGATGGTACCCTACGAGCAGTACTTC.

This chain connects TRBV7-9 to TRBJ1-2, with D perhaps matching TRBD1 (5 bases). The CDR3 consists of 12 residues. V lost 4 bases, J lost 7 bases, and 10 bases lay in between. Germline CDR1 reads SEHNR; CDR2 reads FQNEAQ (reference sequence). The CDR3 spells CASSSGKPGYTF. CDR3 bases: TGTGCCAGCAGCTCAGGGAAGCCTGGCTACACCTTC.

The genes are TRBV19 and TRBJ2-1, with TRBD2 matching 7 bases. CDR3 length equals 15 residues. The J segment lost 6 bases and the V segment lost 2 bases, leaving 7 bases of the junction unmatched. Per germline, CDR1 LNHDA and CDR2 SQIVND (reference sequence). The CDR3 region has the DNA TGTGCCAGTAGTATAATGGCTAGCGGCCTCAATGAGCAGTTCTTC. Translating gives CASSIMASGLNEQFF.

Worth noting for this clone: Distinct nucleotide sequences in the sample also encode this CDR3. The gene calls are TRBV27 and TRBJ2-3; 10 nucleotides align to TRBD1. The CDR3 is 15 amino acids. V was pared by 3 bases and J by 2 bases, with 2 bases of the junction left unmatched. CDR1 MNHEY and CDR2 SMNVEV come from the germline V gene (reference sequence). The DNA for the CDR3 is TGTGCCAGCAGTTTGGACAGGGGGATCACAGATACGCAGTATTTT. Amino acid sequence: CASSLDRGITDTQYF.

This chain connects TRBV7-9 to TRBJ2-7, with D unclear. Germline CDR1 reads SEHNR; CDR2 reads FQNEAQ (reference sequence). The CDR3 totals 14 residues. V was clipped by 4 bases and J by 3 bases, with 13 bases between them. Written as DNA, the CDR3 is TGTGCCAGCAGCTCTGGACGTATTAACTACGAGCAGTACTTC. It codes for CASSSGRINYEQYF.

The rearrangement uses TRBV30 and TRBJ1-1; no reliable D call. V was trimmed by 3 bases and J by 6 bases, leaving 11 bases between them. The CDR3 extends over 12 amino acids. Per germline, CDR1 GTSNPN and CDR2 SVGIG (reference sequence). The CDR3 coding sequence is TGTGCCTGGAGCCAAGGCTTCGCTGAAGCTTTCTTT. The encoded protein is CAWSQGFAEAFF.

J is TRBJ2-1 and V is TRBV6-1; 7 nucleotides line up with TRBD2. The V and J ends lost 8 bases and 9 bases, in that order; junction bases with no gene match: 7. There are 12 residues in the CDR3. The germline V gene encodes CDR1 MNHNS and CDR2 SASEGT. CDR3 DNA: TGTGCCAGCCCCGGGGAGGGAGTTGAGCAGTTCTTC. It codes for CASPGEGVEQFF.

J is TRBJ2-7 and V is TRBV27; D is uncertain. CDR3 length: 16 residues. Deletions cut 2 bases from V and 0 bases from J, with 14 bases between. CDR1 is MNHEY and CDR2 is SMNVEV in the germline V gene (reference sequence). The CDR3 DNA is TGTGCCAGCAGTTTAGTAGGGTATCTCGTCTCCTACGAGCAGTACTTC. Translated: CASSLVGYLVSYEQYF.

The genes are TRBV19 and TRBJ1-2, with D uncertain. This CDR3 spans 13 amino acids. From germline, CDR1 is LNHDA and CDR2 SQIVND (reference sequence). The V end lost 7 bases, the J end lost 9 bases, and 18 bases lay between the germline ends. CDR3 amino acids: CASNIGGLGSYTF. CDR3 coding DNA: TGTGCCAGTAATATTGGAGGGCTCGGAAGCTACACCTTC.

The chain couples TRBV19 to TRBJ2-7; the D is unclear. Trimming left V 5 bases short and J 6 bases short, with 17 bases between. CDR3 length: 14 residues. CDR1 is LNHDA, CDR2 SQIVND, per germline (reference sequence). The CDR3 sequence: CASSPTRWIIEQYF. The CDR3 nucleotides read TGTGCCAGTAGTCCGACCCGATGGATAATCGAGCAGTACTTC.

The chain employs TRBV27 and TRBJ2-2; 10 nucleotides align to TRBD2. Germline V lookup: CDR1 MNHEY, CDR2 SMNVEV (reference sequence). Trimming cost V 5 bases and J 2 bases; bases outside gene matches: 8. The CDR3 runs to 17 residues. The CDR3 reads CASSTYGLAVNTGELFF. CDR3 in DNA: TGTGCCAGCAGTACCTACGGACTAGCGGTTAACACCGGGGAGCTGTTTTTT.

The J gene is TRBJ1-2, the V gene TRBV29-1; the D gene is possibly TRBD1 (6 bases). V lost 3 bases, J lost 7 bases, and 12 bases lay in between. In germline, CDR1 is SQVTM, CDR2 ANQGSEA. The CDR3 loop spans 12 amino acids. CDR3 nucleotides: TGCAGCGTTGATAACAGGGTTGGTGGCTACACCTTC. Translating gives CSVDNRVGGYTF.

This chain connects TRBV7-9 to TRBJ2-7; 7 nucleotides align to TRBD1. After removal of 4 bases from V and 5 bases from J, the junction contained 11 bases not matched to a gene. Germline V gives CDR1 SEHNR, CDR2 FQNEAQ (reference sequence). The CDR3 consists of 15 residues. CDR3 in DNA: TGTGCCAGCAGCTCCGGGACAGAGGCGCCGAACGAGCAGTACTTC. Translating gives CASSSGTEAPNEQYF.

This clone was counted only a few times. The rearrangement uses TRBV9 and TRBJ1-1; 9 nucleotides align to TRBD1. There are 14 residues in the CDR3. Germline CDR1 and CDR2: SGDLS and YYNGEE. J was trimmed by 8 bases and V by 0 bases; bases with no gene match: 5. The CDR3 DNA reads TGTGCCAGCAGCGTAGGGACAGGGGAGGAGGAAGCTTTCTTT. It specifies CASSVGTGEEEAFF.

The chain carries TRBV4-1 and TRBJ2-5; D possibly corresponds to TRBD1 (5 bases). The CDR3 sequence is 14 residues long. Germline V gene lookup returns CDR1 MGHRA and CDR2 YSYEKL. Trimming stripped 4 bases from V and 5 bases from J, with 14 bases between. The chain's CDR3 is CASSLTDLEETQYF. The CDR3 bases are TGCGCCAGCAGCCTGACAGACTTGGAGGAGACCCAGTACTTC.

The chain employs TRBV7-6 and TRBJ2-7, with 7 bases matching TRBD2. The J segment lost 5 bases and the V segment lost 4 bases, leaving 8 bases of the junction unmatched. Germline V gives CDR1 SGHVS, CDR2 FNYEAQ. The CDR3 is 14 residues long. The CDR3 reads CASSSGGGVDEQYF. For the CDR3, the DNA is TGTGCCAGCAGCTCGGGGGGAGGGGTCGACGAGCAGTACTTC.

The chain combines TRBV10-3 with TRBJ1-1; no definite D call. CDR3 length equals 14 residues. Germline V gene lookup returns CDR1 ENHRY and CDR2 SYGVKD. V was trimmed by 5 bases and J by 1 base, leaving 11 bases between them. CDR3 sequence (DNA): TGTGCCATCAGTAACACGAAAGCGAACACTGAAGCTTTCTTT. This encodes CAISNTKANTEAFF.

Only one count was recorded for this clone. The chain couples TRBV7-9 to TRBJ2-1; 7 bases map to TRBD2. The CDR3 contains 15 residues. Trimming took 4 bases from V and 8 from J; bases not matched to a gene: 11. CDR1 is SEHNR and CDR2 is FQNEAQ in the germline V gene (reference sequence). In DNA, the CDR3 is TGTGCCAGCAGCTCGGGGACTAAGACACACCATGAGCAGTTCTTC. It encodes CASSSGTKTHHEQFF.

The CDR3 protein is CASRRLLAGAEDTQYF. The CDR3 bases are TGTGCCAGCAGACGCCTACTAGCGGGAGCGGAAGATACGCAGTATTTT. This sequence joins TRBV7-9 and TRBJ2-3, with TRBD2 identical over 11 bases. This CDR3 is 16 amino acids long. Germline-derived CDR1 and CDR2 are SEHNR and FQNEAQ (reference sequence). V dropped 6 bases and J dropped 5; count of bases not matched to a gene: 10.

This chain links TRBV27 with TRBJ2-1; D not resolved. The CDR3 totals 13 residues. The germline CDR1 and CDR2 sequences are MNHEY and SMNVEV (reference sequence). V lost 3 bases to trimming and J lost 9 bases, with 12 bases between them. The CDR3 nucleotides are TGTGCCAGCAGTTTCCCCCCCCTCAGTGAGCAGTTCTTC. The encoded protein is CASSFPPLSEQFF.

The chain recombines TRBV27 with TRBJ2-7; possible D gene TRBD1, 6 bases. The CDR3 spans 15 residues. The ends were cut back, 3 bases at V and 1 base at J, with 13 bases in the middle. Germline V gene lookup returns CDR1 MNHEY and CDR2 SMNVEV (reference sequence). CDR3 sequence: CASSFFPDRSYEQYF. CDR3 nucleotide sequence: TGTGCCAGCAGTTTCTTCCCCGACAGGTCCTACGAGCAGTACTTC.

The chain employs TRBV6-1 and TRBJ2-7; D is unclear. The V gene's germline CDR1 is MNHNS and CDR2 SASEGT. Trimming took 6 bases from V and 4 from J, leaving 10 bases between them. The CDR3 has 12 residues. For the CDR3, the DNA is TGTGCCAGCAGAGAAAGGCCATACGAGCAGTACTTC. Protein sequence: CASRERPYEQYF.